This TCR beta chain was documented in a study of cytomegalovirus exposure and HLA in healthy donors. Study background: Early released data had tens of millions of unique TCRs, all coming from HLA-typed donors. Of approximately 400 genotyped donors, 81% clustered with self-reported Caucasian donors.

Donors had nominal health at sampling but likely had unrecorded immune exposures. Germline assignment: CDR1 MGHRA and CDR2 YSYEKL. V gave up 0 bases and J gave up 8 bases, with 11 bases separating them. The CDR3 sequence is 14 residues long. PCR amplification relied on 60 Vbeta primers (plus 13 Jbeta primers). Using immunoSEQ multiplex PCR, the repertoire was profiled, and TCRdb retains in-frame clones only, with some absent. The table lists about 180,000 clones, more than 70% of them singletons, with under 1.1% in the top ten. The sequence was obtained from a young man in good health and CMV-seronegative. V is TRBV4-1 and J is TRBJ2-1; D may be TRBD2 (5 bases). The sequenced sample was PBMCs. The CDR3: CASSQENRRDEQFF. The CDR3 DNA is TGCGCCAGCAGCCAAGAAAACCGGCGGGATGAGCAGTTCTTC.